Shown below are 21 T cell receptor beta chains from a single sample sequenced in a study of blood T cell repertoires in COVID-19. Clones were sequenced by immunoSEQ multiplex PCR, and TCRdb holds only the in-frame ones, with some missing. The sample has 90,000 or so clones; 89% are singletons. The sequenced material came from peripheral blood. The receptors derive from a man between 60 and 75 years old with COVID-19, enrolled during active disease.

V gene TRBV4-1 combines with J gene TRBJ2-5; TRBD1 matches 8 bases. V shed 2 bases and J 7 bases; nucleotides not matched to a gene: 9. Germline V gene sequence: CDR1 MGHRA, CDR2 YSYEKL. This CDR3 spans 15 amino acids. CDR3 DNA sequence: TGCGCCAGCAGCCAACTAGACAGGGGAGATGGGACCCAGTACTTC. It encodes CASSQLDRGDGTQYF.

This clone was found a few times. The chain carries TRBV19 and TRBJ2-1, with 7 nucleotides matching TRBD1. The V gene end was trimmed by 2 bases and the J gene end by 0 bases; junction bases not matched to a gene: 4. Germline-derived CDR1 and CDR2 are LNHDA and SQIVND (reference sequence). The length of the CDR3 is 16 residues. CDR3 in amino acids: CASSITGQSSYNEQFF. DNA of the CDR3: TGTGCCAGTAGTATAACGGGACAGTCCTCCTACAATGAGCAGTTCTTC.

Only a few counts were recorded for this clone. The chain is built from TRBV10-3 and TRBJ2-3, with TRBD2 matching 8 bases. CDR1 and CDR2 from the germline V gene are ENHRY and SYGVKD. The trim removed 2 bases at V and 2 bases at J, leaving 0 bases unmatched. The CDR3 has 14 residues. CDR3 in amino acids: CAISEGLATDTQYF. The DNA of the CDR3 is TGTGCCATCAGTGAGGGACTAGCCACAGATACGCAGTATTTT.

The V and J genes are TRBV7-3 and TRBJ2-3; the match to TRBD2 covers 14 bases. J was trimmed by 6 bases and V by 6 bases; bases with no gene match: 2. The CDR3 runs 14 residues. In germline, CDR1 is SGHTA, CDR2 FQGTGA. CDR3 amino acids: CASRGTSGSDTQYF. CDR3 coding DNA: TGTGCCAGCAGGGGGACTAGCGGGAGTGATACGCAGTATTTT. Combining the CDR3 with reference TRBV7-3 and TRBJ2-3 gives the whole variable domain GAGVSQTPSNKVTEKGKYVELRCDPISGHTALYWYRQSLGQGPEFLIYFQGTGAADDSGLPNDRFFAVRPEGSVSTLKIQRTERGDSAVYLCASRGTSGSDTQYFGPGTRLTVL.

The CDR3 coding sequence is TGTGCCAGCAGTTTTATAGAGGGGGGGACCTCCTATGGCTACACCTTC. Its translation: CASSFIEGGTSYGYTF. V and J are TRBV28 and TRBJ1-2; TRBD1 is a possible D gene (6 bases). This CDR3 is built from 16 residues. Germline loops: CDR1 MDHEN, CDR2 SYDVKM. The V end lost 3 bases, the J end lost 4 bases, and 18 bases lay between the germline ends.

This rearrangement joins TRBV5-4 to TRBJ1-2; 10 bases agree with TRBD1. The CDR3 runs to 15 residues. Losses at the gene ends were 2 bases for V and 2 bases for J; bases not matched to a gene: 3. Germline V CDR1 and CDR2: SGHNT, YYREEE (reference sequence). The CDR3 loop reads CASSFPGQGNYGYTF. The DNA of the CDR3 is TGTGCCAGCAGCTTCCCGGGACAGGGGAACTATGGCTACACCTTC.

The V gene is TRBV7-2, the J gene TRBJ2-1; possible D gene TRBD1, 5 bases. Germline V gives CDR1 SGHTA, CDR2 FQGNSA. The CDR3 has 15 amino acids. The V end lost 1 base, the J end lost 3 bases, and 10 bases lay between the germline ends. Written as DNA, the CDR3 is TGTGCCAGCAGCTTAGTAGGGGCAGACTACAATGAGCAGTTCTTC. The encoded protein is CASSLVGADYNEQFF.

This clone was detected once. This rearrangement joins TRBV30 to TRBJ2-2; 7 bases are shared with TRBD1. Trimming cost V 0 bases and J 6 bases; bases outside gene matches: 22. The CDR3 runs to 20 residues. CDR1 is GTSNPN, CDR2 SVGIG, per germline (reference sequence). This CDR3 reads CAWSVLTTVYGTEGSGELFF. For the CDR3, the DNA is TGTGCCTGGAGTGTACTCACTACGGTGTACGGGACAGAAGGGTCCGGGGAGCTGTTTTTT.

This clone was detected only once. V gene TRBV6-1 combines with J gene TRBJ1-4; possible D gene TRBD1, 5 bases. V was pared by 2 bases and J by 8 bases, with 15 bases between. CDR1 and CDR2 from the germline V gene are MNHNS and SASEGT. CDR3 length: 15 amino acids. CDR3 region: CASSEPRRGSEKLFF. CDR3 bases: TGTGCCAGCAGTGAACCCCGAAGGGGTAGCGAAAAACTGTTTTTT.

This clone was recorded once. For the CDR3, the DNA is TGTGCCAGCAGTTACCCCCCCCGGGGGGATACGCAGTATTTT. Translated, it gives CASSYPPRGDTQYF. V gene TRBV6-2 or TRBV6-3 combines with J gene TRBJ2-3; possible D gene TRBD2, 6 bases. Germline CDR1 MNHEY, CDR2 SVGEGT. This CDR3 is 14 amino acids long. Trimming pared 2 bases from V and 6 bases from J, leaving 12 bases between.

The chain uses TRBV7-2 and TRBJ2-2; TRBD2 matches at 8 bases. The CDR3 has 16 residues. V trimming: 5 bases; J trimming: 6 bases; junction bases outside the gene matches: 11. Germline CDR1 and CDR2: SGHTA and FQGNSA. The CDR3 region is CASSAEGTSGAGELFF. The CDR3 bases are TGTGCCAGCAGCGCAGAGGGGACTAGTGGCGCCGGGGAGCTGTTTTTT.

The gene calls are TRBV4-3 and TRBJ2-7, with TRBD1 identical over 8 bases. The CDR3 runs 13 residues. Trimming at V came to 0 bases and at J to 5 bases, leaving 0 bases not matched to a gene. Germline assignment: CDR1 LGHNA and CDR2 YSLEER. The CDR3: CASSQETGDEQYF. CDR3 in DNA: TGCGCCAGCAGCCAAGAGACAGGGGACGAGCAGTACTTC.

The chain combines TRBV5-1 with TRBJ1-6; TRBD1 might be the D (6 bases). The CDR3 loop spans 15 amino acids. Germline V gene lookup returns CDR1 SGHRS and CDR2 YFSETQ. Trimming removed 0 bases at V and 9 bases at J, with 13 bases between. The CDR3 DNA reads TGCGCCAGCAGCTTGGAGGGACACCTAGCTTCACCCCTCCACTTT. It encodes CASSLEGHLASPLHF.

The rearrangement uses TRBV18 and TRBJ1-2; 10 nucleotides align to TRBD1. Germline V lookup: CDR1 KGHSH, CDR2 LQKENI. The junction had 8 bases not matched to a gene; V was cut back by 2 bases and J by 5 bases. The CDR3 covers 16 residues. CDR3 sequence reads: CASSPSSGTGEYGYTF. DNA for the CDR3: TGTGCCAGCTCACCATCTTCCGGGACAGGGGAATATGGCTACACCTTC. Full variable domain (missing parts from reference TRBV18 and TRBJ1-2): NAGVMQNPRHLVRRRGQEARLRCSPMKGHSHVYWYRQLPEEGLKFMVYLQKENIIDESGMPKERFSAEFPKEGPSILRIQQVVRGDSAAYFCASSPSSGTGEYGYTFGSGTRLTVV.

V gene TRBV18 combines with J gene TRBJ1-1; TRBD1 is a possible D gene (6 bases). Germline assignment: CDR1 KGHSH and CDR2 LQKENI. Trimming left V 7 bases short and J 1 base short, with 13 bases between. The CDR3 runs to 14 residues. The CDR3 reads CASFSTGENTEAFF. The CDR3 nucleotides are TGTGCCAGCTTCTCGACAGGAGAGAACACTGAAGCTTTCTTT.

The V gene is TRBV7-2, the J gene TRBJ2-7, with D possibly TRBD2 on 6 matching bases. From germline, CDR1 is SGHTA and CDR2 FQGNSA. Trimming removed 3 bases at V and 4 bases at J, with 10 bases between. This CDR3 is 13 amino acids long. CDR3: CASSLGTEYEQYF. In DNA, the CDR3 is TGTGCCAGCAGCTTGGGGACTGAATACGAGCAGTACTTC. Drawing the rest from reference TRBV7-2 and TRBJ2-7, the complete variable domain is GAGVSQSPSNKVTEKGKDVELRCDPISGHTALYWYRQSLGQGLEFLIYFQGNSAPDKSGLPSDRFSAERTGGSVSTLTIQRTQQEDSAVYLCASSLGTEYEQYFGPGTRLTVT.

The chain recombines TRBV19 with TRBJ2-3, with 7 positions matching TRBD2. The CDR3 covers 16 residues. The V gene's germline CDR1 is LNHDA and CDR2 SQIVND (reference sequence). V lost 3 bases, J lost 4 bases, and 10 bases stayed unmatched. CDR3: CASSIINGGRPDTQYF. Here the CDR3 DNA reads TGTGCCAGTAGTATCATAAACGGCGGGAGACCAGATACGCAGTATTTT.

This clone was detected a few times. The chain recombines TRBV18 with TRBJ2-1; TRBD1 matches 7 bases. V lost 4 bases to trimming and J lost 3 bases; unmatched junction nucleotides: 3. The CDR3 consists of 14 residues. The germline CDR1 and CDR2 sequences are KGHSH and LQKENI. The CDR3 region is CASSLRDSYNEQFF. CDR3 bases: TGTGCCAGCTCACTTCGGGACAGCTACAATGAGCAGTTCTTC.

This clone was counted between two and nine times. The chain links TRBV24-1 to TRBJ2-3; TRBD1 aligns across 9 bases. The junction had 13 bases not matched to a gene; V was cut back by 4 bases and J by 3 bases. The CDR3 is 18 residues long. The V gene's germline CDR1 is KGHDR and CDR2 SFDVKD. In nucleotides, the CDR3 is TGTGCCACCAGTGACCTTTGGGGCCAGACAGGGGGAACAGATACGCAGTATTTT. Translating gives CATSDLWGQTGGTDTQYF.

CDR3: CASSDGLSGNTIYF. The CDR3 DNA sequence: TGCGCCAGCTCGGACGGACTTTCTGGAAACACCATATATTTT. The chain links TRBV5-1 to TRBJ1-3, with D unclear. Germline-derived CDR1 and CDR2 are SGHRS and YFSETQ. Between the trimmed V and J ends, which lost 7 bases and 1 base, there was a span of 12 bases. The CDR3 loop spans 14 amino acids.

V gene TRBV28 combines with J gene TRBJ1-1; TRBD1 aligns across 7 bases. J gave up 6 bases and V 6 bases, and 10 bases lay outside the gene matches. Germline CDR1 and CDR2: MDHEN and SYDVKM. The CDR3 is 14 residues long. The CDR3 DNA follows: TGTGCCAGCAGGTCCCGACAGGGTCTGGCTGAAGCTTTCTTT. It specifies CASRSRQGLAEAFF.